This T cell receptor (beta chain) was sequenced for a study of siplizumab effects on memory and regulatory T cells. Findings and limits, study-wide: Researchers could map only a minor fraction of alloreactive clones to unstimulated subsets.

Some clones are missing from TCRdb's copy, which holds only in-frame ones; the method was immunoSEQ multiplex PCR. Here the sample spans 20,000 to 30,000 clones, 84% being singletons. Points on this clone: Its antigen is as yet unknown.

From germline, CDR1 is SEHNR and CDR2 FQNEAQ (reference sequence). The CDR3 is made up of 17 amino acids. V was clipped by 1 base and J by 2 bases, with 18 bases between them. Sequenced material: memory CD4+ T cells sorted from blood. This receptor was taken from a human donor in good health. The chain employs TRBV7-9 and TRBJ2-7; D may correspond to TRBD1 or TRBD2 (5 bases each). CDR3 amino acids: CASSLGSTGTQTYEQYF. The CDR3 DNA reads TGTGCCAGCAGCTTAGGGTCAACCGGGACGCAAACCTACGAGCAGTACTTC.